These T cell receptor beta chains were read from a single sample in a study of blood T cell repertoires in COVID-19. Method: immunoSEQ multiplex PCR; TCRdb's copy keeps in-frame clones and lacks some. The sample holds hundreds of thousands of clones, approximately 90% seen once. Sequencing input: peripheral blood. Every receptor here comes from a man aged 18 to 30 with COVID-19, enrolled during active disease. Each CDR3 is given with its conserved first and last residue. A D gene is named only where the DNA matches it firmly. Clone size is stated in some rows and not others, as once, few, many or a class when expanded.

J: TRBJ2-3; size: -; V: TRBV7-8; D: -; CDR3: CASSLSGNTDTQYF; DNA: TGTGCCAGCAGCTTGTCGGGAAACACAGATACGCAGTATTTT
J: TRBJ1-1; size: -; V: TRBV7-9; D: -; CDR3: CASSLGSTTEAFF; DNA: TGTGCCAGCAGCTTAGGCAGTACCACTGAAGCTTTCTTT
J: TRBJ1-4; size: -; V: TRBV29-1; D: -; CDR3: CSVGRGGSNEKLFF; DNA: TGCAGCGTAGGAAGGGGGGGATCTAATGAAAAACTGTTTTTT
J: TRBJ2-7; size: -; V: TRBV6-8; D: -; CDR3: CLSGGGLREQYF; DNA: TGTCTAAGCGGAGGGGGCCTTCGGGAACAGTACTTC
J: TRBJ1-6; size: -; V: TRBV7-2; D: -; CDR3: CASSLASEGKSPLHF; DNA: TGTGCCAGCAGCTTAGCGTCAGAGGGCAAGTCACCCCTCCACTTT
J: TRBJ2-1; size: -; V: TRBV5-4; D: TRBD2; CDR3: CASTGDYPYNEQFF; DNA: TGTGCCAGCACCGGGGACTATCCCTACAATGAGCAGTTCTTC
J: TRBJ1-6; size: -; V: TRBV7-2; D: -; CDR3: CASSVTGSSYNSPLHF; DNA: TGTGCCAGCAGCGTCACAGGGAGCTCCTATAATTCACCCCTCCACTTT
J: TRBJ1-4; size: -; V: TRBV7-9; D: -; CDR3: CASSLLSGTLATNEKLFF; DNA: TGTGCCAGCAGCTTATTGAGTGGGACACTTGCAACTAATGAAAAACTGTTTTTT
J: TRBJ2-3; size: -; V: TRBV30; D: -; CDR3: CAWLMDTQYF; DNA: TGTGCCTGGTTAATGGATACGCAGTATTTT
J: TRBJ2-3; size: -; V: TRBV5-1; D: -; CDR3: CASSFGSRTQYF; DNA: TGCGCCAGCAGCTTTGGGTCCAGGACGCAGTATTTT
J: TRBJ1-5; size: -; V: TRBV6-5; D: -; CDR3: CASSPDRTQPQHF; DNA: TGTGCCAGCAGTCCTGACAGGACCCAGCCCCAGCATTTT
J: TRBJ1-2; size: few; V: TRBV7-9; D: -; CDR3: CASSPTGRRVYTF; DNA: TGTGCCAGCAGCCCTACGGGCAGGAGGGTCTACACCTTC
J: TRBJ2-3; size: -; V: TRBV27; D: -; CDR3: CASSFPPGQSTDTQYF; DNA: TGTGCCAGCAGTTTTCCCCCCGGACAAAGCACAGATACGCAGTATTTT
J: TRBJ2-1; size: -; V: TRBV19; D: TRBD2; CDR3: CASTPYTSGGSYNEQFF; DNA: TGTGCCAGTACCCCGTACACTAGCGGGGGCTCCTACAATGAGCAGTTCTTC
J: TRBJ2-3; size: -; V: TRBV18; D: TRBD2; CDR3: CASSPRTSGTDTQYF; DNA: TGTGCCAGCTCCCCTAGGACTAGCGGGACAGATACGCAGTATTTT
J: TRBJ1-6; size: -; V: TRBV7-8; D: -; CDR3: CASSLEAGNSPLHF; DNA: TGTGCCAGCAGCTTAGAAGCAGGGAATTCACCCCTCCACTTT
J: TRBJ1-2; size: -; V: TRBV12-3/TRBV12-4; D: TRBD1; CDR3: CASSRPGQVGYTF; DNA: TGTGCCAGCAGTAGACCCGGACAGGTTGGCTACACCTTC
J: TRBJ1-2; size: -; V: TRBV25-1; D: -; CDR3: CASSEEGIGYTF; DNA: TGTGCCAGCAGTGAAGAGGGAATTGGCTACACCTTC
J: TRBJ2-1; size: -; V: TRBV29-1; D: TRBD1; CDR3: CSVEPPLTGTGEFF; DNA: TGCAGCGTTGAACCTCCCCTTACCGGGACAGGGGAGTTCTTC
J: TRBJ1-3; size: -; V: TRBV2; D: TRBD1; CDR3: CASSGARQGAGNTIYF; DNA: TGTGCCAGCAGTGGCGCAAGACAGGGGGCTGGAAACACCATATATTTT
J: TRBJ1-2; size: -; V: TRBV5-1; D: -; CDR3: CASRPPGQTFSYGYTF; DNA: TGCGCCAGCAGGCCCCCTGGACAGACCTTTTCGTATGGCTACACCTTC
J: TRBJ2-2; size: -; V: TRBV7-6; D: -; CDR3: CASSDTGRGNTGELFF; DNA: TGTGCCAGCAGCGACACAGGGAGGGGAAACACCGGGGAGCTGTTTTTT
J: TRBJ2-3; size: -; V: TRBV6-5; D: TRBD2; CDR3: CASRIPGLAEDTQYF; DNA: TGTGCCAGCAGAATACCGGGACTAGCGGAAGATACGCAGTATTTT
J: TRBJ1-2; size: -; V: TRBV6-1; D: -; CDR3: CASSEALAGVGNYGYTF; DNA: TGTGCCAGCAGTGAAGCGCTGGCAGGGGTGGGGAACTATGGCTACACCTTC
J: TRBJ2-1; size: -; V: TRBV19; D: TRBD2; CDR3: CASRAGLVGEQFF; DNA: TGTGCCAGTAGAGCGGGACTAGTTGGAGAGCAGTTCTTC
J: TRBJ2-3; size: -; V: TRBV5-1; D: -; CDR3: CASSLGRVSDTQYF; DNA: TGCGCCAGCAGCTTGGGGAGGGTTTCAGATACGCAGTATTTT
J: TRBJ2-7; size: -; V: TRBV29-1; D: TRBD2; CDR3: CSVVSSGSSYEQYF; DNA: TGCAGCGTTGTTTCTAGCGGGAGCTCCTACGAGCAGTACTTC
J: TRBJ2-2; size: -; V: TRBV5-1; D: -; CDR3: CASRWTENTGELFF; DNA: TGCGCCAGCAGATGGACAGAGAACACCGGGGAGCTGTTTTTT
J: TRBJ1-2; size: few; V: TRBV6-5; D: -; CDR3: CASSYQGSYGYTF; DNA: TGTGCCAGCAGTTACCAGGGTAGCTATGGCTACACCTTC
J: TRBJ2-5; size: -; V: TRBV2; D: TRBD1; CDR3: CASSRTGDWETQYF; DNA: TGTGCCAGCAGTAGGACAGGGGATTGGGAGACCCAGTACTTC
J: TRBJ1-2; size: -; V: TRBV7-9; D: TRBD1; CDR3: CASSFSDRTVAANYGYTF; DNA: TGTGCCAGCAGCTTCTCGGACAGGACTGTGGCTGCTAACTATGGCTACACCTTC
J: TRBJ2-1; size: -; V: TRBV24-1; D: -; CDR3: CATSDQTSPSSYNEQFF; DNA: TGTGCCACCAGTGATCAGACTAGTCCGAGCTCCTACAATGAGCAGTTCTTC
J: TRBJ2-4; size: -; V: TRBV4-1; D: TRBD2; CDR3: CASSPSGGRSAKNIQYF; DNA: TGCGCCAGCAGCCCCTCGGGAGGGAGGTCAGCCAAAAACATTCAGTACTTC
J: TRBJ2-2; size: -; V: TRBV9; D: TRBD1; CDR3: CASRQGANTGELFF; DNA: TGTGCCAGCCGACAGGGGGCGAACACCGGGGAGCTGTTTTTT
J: TRBJ2-2; size: once; V: TRBV5-1; D: TRBD1; CDR3: CASSGGQPTGELFF; DNA: TGCGCCAGCAGCGGGGGACAGCCCACCGGGGAGCTGTTTTTT
J: TRBJ2-1; size: -; V: TRBV15; D: TRBD2; CDR3: CATSREPSGIDEQFF; DNA: TGTGCCACCAGCAGAGAGCCTAGCGGGATAGATGAGCAGTTCTTC
J: TRBJ2-1; size: -; V: TRBV24-1; D: TRBD1; CDR3: CATSDRQGSYNEQFF; DNA: TGTGCCACCAGTGATAGACAGGGTTCCTACAATGAGCAGTTCTTC
J: TRBJ1-1; size: -; V: TRBV20-1; D: -; CDR3: CSATSYTEAFF; DNA: TGCAGTGCCACATCCTACACTGAAGCTTTCTTT
J: TRBJ1-3; size: -; V: TRBV14; D: -; CDR3: CASSQPDRTFKNTIYF; DNA: TGTGCCAGCAGCCAACCAGACAGGACCTTTAAAAACACCATATATTTT
J: TRBJ2-2; size: -; V: TRBV4-2; D: TRBD1; CDR3: CASSRGQGGRPFNTGELFF; DNA: TGTGCCAGCAGCCGCGGACAGGGGGGGAGGCCGTTCAACACCGGGGAGCTGTTTTTT